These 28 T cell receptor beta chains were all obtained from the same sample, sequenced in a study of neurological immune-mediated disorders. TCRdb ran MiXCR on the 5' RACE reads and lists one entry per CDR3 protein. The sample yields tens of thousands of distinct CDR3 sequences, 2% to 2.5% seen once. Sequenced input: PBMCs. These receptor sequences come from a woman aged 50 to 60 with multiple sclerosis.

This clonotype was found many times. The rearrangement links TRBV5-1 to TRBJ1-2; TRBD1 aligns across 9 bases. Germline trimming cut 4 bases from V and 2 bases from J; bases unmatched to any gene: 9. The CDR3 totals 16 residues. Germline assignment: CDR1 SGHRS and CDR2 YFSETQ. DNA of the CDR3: TGCGCCAGCAGCCACGGACAGGGGAGGGCGAACTATGGCTACACCTTC. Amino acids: CASSHGQGRANYGYTF. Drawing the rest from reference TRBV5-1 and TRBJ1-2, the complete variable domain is KAGVTQTPRYLIKTRGQQVTLSCSPISGHRSVSWYQQTPGQGLQFLFEYFSETQRNKGNFPGRFSGRQFSNSRSEMNVSTLELGDSALYLCASSHGQGRANYGYTFGSGTRLTVV.

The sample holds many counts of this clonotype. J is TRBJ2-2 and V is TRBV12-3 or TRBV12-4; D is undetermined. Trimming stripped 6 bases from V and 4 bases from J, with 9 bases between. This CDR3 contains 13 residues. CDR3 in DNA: TGTGCCAGCAGAGTAGTAGCCACCGGGGAGCTGTTTTTT. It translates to CASRVVATGELFF.

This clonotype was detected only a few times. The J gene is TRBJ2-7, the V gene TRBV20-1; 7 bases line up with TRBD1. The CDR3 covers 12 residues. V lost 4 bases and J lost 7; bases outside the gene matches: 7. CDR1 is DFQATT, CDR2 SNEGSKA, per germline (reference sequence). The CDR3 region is CSATGTDQEQYF. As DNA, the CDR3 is TGCAGTGCTACCGGGACAGACCAAGAGCAGTACTTC.

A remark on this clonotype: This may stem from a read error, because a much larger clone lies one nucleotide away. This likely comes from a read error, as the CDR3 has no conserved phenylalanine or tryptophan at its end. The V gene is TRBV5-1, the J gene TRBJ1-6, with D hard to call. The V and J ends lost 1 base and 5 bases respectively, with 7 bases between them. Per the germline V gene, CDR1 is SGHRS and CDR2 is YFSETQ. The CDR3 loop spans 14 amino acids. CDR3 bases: TGCGCCAGCAGCTTGTACGGGGATAATTCACCCCTCCACTGT. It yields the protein CASSLYGDNSPLHC.

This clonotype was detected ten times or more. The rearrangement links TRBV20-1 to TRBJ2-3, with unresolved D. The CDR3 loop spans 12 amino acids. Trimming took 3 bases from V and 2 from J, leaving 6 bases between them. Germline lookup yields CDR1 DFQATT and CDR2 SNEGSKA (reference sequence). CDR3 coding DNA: TGCAGTGCTAGGGCTACCACAGATACGCAGTATTTT. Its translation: CSARATTDTQYF.

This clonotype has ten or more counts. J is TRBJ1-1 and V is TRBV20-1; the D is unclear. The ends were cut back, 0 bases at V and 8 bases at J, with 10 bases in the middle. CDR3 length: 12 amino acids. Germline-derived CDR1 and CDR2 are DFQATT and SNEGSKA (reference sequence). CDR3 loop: CSARDRQQEAFF. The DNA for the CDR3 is TGCAGTGCTAGAGATCGGCAACAGGAAGCTTTCTTT.

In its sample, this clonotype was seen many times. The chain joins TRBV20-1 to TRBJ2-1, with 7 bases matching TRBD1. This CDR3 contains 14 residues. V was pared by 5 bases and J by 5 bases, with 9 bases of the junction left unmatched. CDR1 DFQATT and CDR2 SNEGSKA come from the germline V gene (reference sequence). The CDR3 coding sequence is TGCAGTGCTCCTTGGGACAGCGGCAACAATGAGCAGTTCTTC. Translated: CSAPWDSGNNEQFF.

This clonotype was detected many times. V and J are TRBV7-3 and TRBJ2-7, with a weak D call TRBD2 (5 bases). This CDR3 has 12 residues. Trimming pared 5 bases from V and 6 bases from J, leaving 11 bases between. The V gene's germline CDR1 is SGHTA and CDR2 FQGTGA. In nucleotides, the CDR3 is TGTGCCAGCAGCCCCGGGAACGGCGAGCAGTACTTC. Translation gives CASSPGNGEQYF.

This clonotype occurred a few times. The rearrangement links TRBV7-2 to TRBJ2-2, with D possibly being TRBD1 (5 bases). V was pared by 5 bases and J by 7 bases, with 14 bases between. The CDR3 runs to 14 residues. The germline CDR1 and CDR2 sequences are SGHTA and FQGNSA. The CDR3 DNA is TGTGCCAGCAGCACACAGGTTGTCAGCGGGGAGCTGTTTTTT. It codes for CASSTQVVSGELFF.

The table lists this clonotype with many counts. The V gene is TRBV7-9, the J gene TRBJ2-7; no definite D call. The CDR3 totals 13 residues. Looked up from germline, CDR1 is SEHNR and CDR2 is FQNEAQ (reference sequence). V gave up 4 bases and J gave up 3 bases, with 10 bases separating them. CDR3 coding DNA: TGTGCCAGCAGCTCCGGACGGTTCTACGAGCAGTACTTC. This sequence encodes CASSSGRFYEQYF.

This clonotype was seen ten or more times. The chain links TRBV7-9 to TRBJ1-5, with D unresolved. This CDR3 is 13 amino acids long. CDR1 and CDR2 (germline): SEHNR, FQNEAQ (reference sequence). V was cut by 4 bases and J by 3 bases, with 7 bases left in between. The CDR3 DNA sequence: TGTGCCAGCAGCTCTCTCAACAATCAGCCCCAGCATTTT. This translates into CASSSLNNQPQHF.

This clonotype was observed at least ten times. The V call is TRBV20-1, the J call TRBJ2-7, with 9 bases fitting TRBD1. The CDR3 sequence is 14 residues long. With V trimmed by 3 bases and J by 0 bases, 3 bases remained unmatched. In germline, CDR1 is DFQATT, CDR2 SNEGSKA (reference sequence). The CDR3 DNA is TGCAGTGCTAGGGACAGGGGCAGCTCCTACGAGCAGTACTTC. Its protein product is CSARDRGSSYEQYF.

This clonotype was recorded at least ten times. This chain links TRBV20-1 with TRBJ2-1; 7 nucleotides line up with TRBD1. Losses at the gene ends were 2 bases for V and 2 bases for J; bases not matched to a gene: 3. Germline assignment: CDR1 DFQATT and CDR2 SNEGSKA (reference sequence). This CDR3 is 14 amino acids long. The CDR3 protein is CSARSQGAYNEQFF. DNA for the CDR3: TGCAGTGCTAGATCCCAGGGGGCCTACAATGAGCAGTTCTTC.

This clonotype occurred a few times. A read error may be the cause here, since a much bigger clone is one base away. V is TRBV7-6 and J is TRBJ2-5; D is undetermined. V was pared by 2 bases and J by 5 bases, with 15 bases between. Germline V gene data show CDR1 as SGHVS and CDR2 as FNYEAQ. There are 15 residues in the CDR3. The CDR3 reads CASSLSLEFFETQYF. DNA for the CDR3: TGTGCCAGCAGCTTATCCTTAGAATTTTTCGAGACCCAGTACTTC. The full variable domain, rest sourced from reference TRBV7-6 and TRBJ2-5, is GAGVSQSPRYKVTKRGQDVALRCDPISGHVSLYWYRQALGQGPEFLTYFNYEAQQDKSGLPNDRFSAERPEGSISTLTIQRTEQRDSAMYRCASSLSLEFFETQYFGPGTRLLVL.

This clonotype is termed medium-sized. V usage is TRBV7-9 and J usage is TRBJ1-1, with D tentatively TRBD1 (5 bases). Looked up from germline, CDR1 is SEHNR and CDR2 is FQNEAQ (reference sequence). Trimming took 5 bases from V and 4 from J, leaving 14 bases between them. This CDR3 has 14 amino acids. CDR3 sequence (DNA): TGTGCCAGCAGCGAAGAAGGGGTGGGCACTGAAGCTTTCTTT. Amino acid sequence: CASSEEGVGTEAFF.

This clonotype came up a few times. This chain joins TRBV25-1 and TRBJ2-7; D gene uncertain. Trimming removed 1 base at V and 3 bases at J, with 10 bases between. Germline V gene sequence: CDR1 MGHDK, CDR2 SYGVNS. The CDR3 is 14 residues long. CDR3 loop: CASSELGLDYEQYF. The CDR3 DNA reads TGTGCCAGCAGTGAATTGGGGTTGGACTACGAGCAGTACTTC.

The CDR3 nucleotides are TGTGCCAGCAGCCAAGGGGTGGGCAATCAGCCCCAGCATTTT. This gives the protein CASSQGVGNQPQHF. The rearrangement uses TRBV3-1 and TRBJ1-5; D ambiguous. V lost 1 base and J lost 2, with 6 bases in between. Per germline, CDR1 LGHDT and CDR2 YNNKEL (reference sequence). CDR3 length: 14 residues.

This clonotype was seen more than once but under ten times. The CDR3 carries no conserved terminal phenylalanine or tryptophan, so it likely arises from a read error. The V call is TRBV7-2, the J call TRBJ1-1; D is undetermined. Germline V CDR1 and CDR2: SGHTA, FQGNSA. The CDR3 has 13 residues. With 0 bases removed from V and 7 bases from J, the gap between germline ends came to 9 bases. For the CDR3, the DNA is TGTGCCAGCAGCTTAGCGGGGAGGGTTGAAGCTTTCAAT. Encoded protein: CASSLAGRVEAFN.

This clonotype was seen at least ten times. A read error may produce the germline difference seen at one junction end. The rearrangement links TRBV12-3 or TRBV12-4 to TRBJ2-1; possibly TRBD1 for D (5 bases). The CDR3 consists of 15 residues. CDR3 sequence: CASSLARRVDKEQFF. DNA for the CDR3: TGTGCCAGCAGTTTAGCGCGCAGGGTGGACAAAGAGCAGTTCTTC.

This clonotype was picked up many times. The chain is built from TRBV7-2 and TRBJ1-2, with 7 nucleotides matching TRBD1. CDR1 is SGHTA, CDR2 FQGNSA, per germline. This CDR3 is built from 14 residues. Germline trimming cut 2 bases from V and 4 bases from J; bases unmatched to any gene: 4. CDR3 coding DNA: TGTGCCAGCAGCTTAACAGGGGCACTCTATGGCTACACCTTC. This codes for CASSLTGALYGYTF.

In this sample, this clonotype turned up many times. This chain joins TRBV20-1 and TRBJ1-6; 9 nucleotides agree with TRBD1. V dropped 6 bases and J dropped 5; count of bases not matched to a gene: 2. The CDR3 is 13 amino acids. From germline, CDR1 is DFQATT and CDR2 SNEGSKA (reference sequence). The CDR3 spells CSAWTGDNSPLHF. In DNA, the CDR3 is TGCAGTGCCTGGACAGGGGATAATTCACCCCTCCACTTT.

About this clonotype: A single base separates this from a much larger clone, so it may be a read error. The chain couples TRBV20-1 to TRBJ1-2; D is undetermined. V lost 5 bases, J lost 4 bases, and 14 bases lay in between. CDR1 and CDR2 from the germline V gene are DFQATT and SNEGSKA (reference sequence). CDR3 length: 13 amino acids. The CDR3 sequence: CSAVAGKVYGYTF. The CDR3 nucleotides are TGCAGTGCTGTAGCGGGAAAGGTCTATGGCTACACCTTC.

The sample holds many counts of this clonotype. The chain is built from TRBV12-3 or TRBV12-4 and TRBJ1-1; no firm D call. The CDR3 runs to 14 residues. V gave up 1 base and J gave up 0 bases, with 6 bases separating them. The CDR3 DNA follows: TGTGCCAGCAGTTTAGGGCAGTTGAACACTGAAGCTTTCTTT. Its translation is CASSLGQLNTEAFF.

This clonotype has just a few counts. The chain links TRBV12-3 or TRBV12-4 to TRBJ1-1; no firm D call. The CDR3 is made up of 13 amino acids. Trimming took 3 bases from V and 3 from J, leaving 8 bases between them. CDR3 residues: CASSFREDTEAFF. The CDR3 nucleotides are TGTGCCAGCAGTTTTCGGGAGGACACTGAAGCTTTCTTT.

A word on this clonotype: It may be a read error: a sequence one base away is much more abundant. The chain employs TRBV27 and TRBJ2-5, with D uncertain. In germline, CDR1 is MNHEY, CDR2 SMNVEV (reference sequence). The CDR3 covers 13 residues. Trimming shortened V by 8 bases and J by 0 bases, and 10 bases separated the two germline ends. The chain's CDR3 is CASGVGNQETQYF. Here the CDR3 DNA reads TGTGCCAGCGGGGTGGGCAACCAAGAGACCCAGTACTTC.

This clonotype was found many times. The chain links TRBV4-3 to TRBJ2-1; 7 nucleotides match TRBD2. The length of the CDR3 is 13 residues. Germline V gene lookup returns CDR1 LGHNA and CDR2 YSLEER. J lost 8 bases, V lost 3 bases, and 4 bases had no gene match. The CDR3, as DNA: TGCGCCAGCAGCCACCTTGGGGGGGATGAGCAGTTCTTC. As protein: CASSHLGGDEQFF.

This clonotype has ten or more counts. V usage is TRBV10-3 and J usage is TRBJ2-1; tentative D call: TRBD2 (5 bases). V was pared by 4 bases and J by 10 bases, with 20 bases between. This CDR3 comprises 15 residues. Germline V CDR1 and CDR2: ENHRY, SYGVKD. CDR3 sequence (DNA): TGTGCCATCAGTGGTAGTCGCATTAAGGGAGACGAGCAGTTCTTC. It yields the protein CAISGSRIKGDEQFF.

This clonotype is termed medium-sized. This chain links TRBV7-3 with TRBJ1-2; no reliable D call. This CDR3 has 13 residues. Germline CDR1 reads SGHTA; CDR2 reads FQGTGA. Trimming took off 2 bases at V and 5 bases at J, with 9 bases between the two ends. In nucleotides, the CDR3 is TGTGCCAGCAGCTTAGAGGGTCAATATGGCTACACCTTC. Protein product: CASSLEGQYGYTF.